This T cell receptor beta chain is from a study of T cell clonotyping in hematopoietic cell transplantation. Clones were sequenced by immunoSEQ multiplex PCR, and TCRdb holds only the in-frame ones, with some missing. The sample lists approximately 41,000 clones; approximately 95% were seen once. The CDR3 contains 15 residues. The germline V gene encodes CDR1 LNHDA and CDR2 SQIVND (reference sequence). V lost 7 bases and J 0 bases, leaving 12 bases between the germline ends. This clone was recorded once. As yet, its antigen is unknown. Findings and limits, study-wide: No sorting was done, leaving CD4 and CD8 contributions mixed. Graft donor and pretransplant recipient Inverse Simpson Index values predicted broader posttransplant TCR diversity. At the given depth, recipient repertoires were over 95% de novo clonotypes. Pathologically expanded recipient clonotypes increased progressively from day 30 to day 180 as diversity fell.

The sequenced material came from peripheral blood mononuclear cells. V and J are TRBV19 and TRBJ2-2; D remains ambiguous. The receptor's source is a man aged 25-40 years in good health. Some clones in this sample may be carry-over from other donors' samples. DNA for the CDR3: TGTGCCAGTACAAGGACGGTACCGAACACCGGGGAGCTGTTTTTT. It translates to CASTRTVPNTGELFF.